What follows are 18 T cell receptor beta chains derived from one specimen sequenced in a study of radiation and T cells in renal cell carcinoma. Using immunoSEQ multiplex PCR, the repertoire was profiled, and TCRdb retains in-frame clones only, with some absent. Seen here are around 100,000 clones, about 79% observed once, and the top ten hold approximately 7.2%. Time point in this sample: blood 4 weeks post-SBRT, at nephrectomy. This sample's treatment: 15 Gy SBRT to primary tumor, nephrectomy 4 weeks later. The source material was blood, sampled from a patient whose treatment included radiotherapy and nephrectomy. The receptors here all came from a man aged 55-75 years with renal cell carcinoma.

V is TRBV19 and J is TRBJ2-1, with 13 bases fitting TRBD2. The CDR3 spans 16 residues. With V trimmed by 6 bases and J by 4 bases, 6 bases remained unmatched. Germline lookup yields CDR1 LNHDA and CDR2 SQIVND (reference sequence). For the CDR3, the DNA is TGTGCCAGTAGAGGACTAGCGGGAGAGTTGTACAATGAGCAGTTCTTC. Translation: CASRGLAGELYNEQFF.

This chain connects TRBV4-1 to TRBJ2-3; the D is unclear. The V gene lost 8 bases and the J gene lost 4 bases, with 16 bases spanning the gap. CDR1 MGHRA and CDR2 YSYEKL come from the germline V gene. This CDR3 region has 14 residues. CDR3 region: CASLPRPGPDTQYF. CDR3 bases: TGCGCCAGCTTGCCCCGTCCGGGCCCAGATACGCAGTATTTT.

V and J are TRBV25-1 and TRBJ2-2; D gene ambiguous. Germline V gene lookup returns CDR1 MGHDK and CDR2 SYGVNS. The CDR3 length is 13 residues. Trimming left V 6 bases short and J 3 bases short, with 8 bases between. CDR3: CASRTSDTGELFF. The DNA for the CDR3 is TGTGCCAGCAGAACATCGGACACCGGGGAGCTGTTTTTT.

The table lists this clone with a count of one. The chain is built from TRBV14 and TRBJ2-2; 7 bases line up with TRBD1. V lost 3 bases and J lost 0; bases outside the gene matches: 7. The CDR3 spans 17 residues. The germline V gene encodes CDR1 SGHDN and CDR2 FVKESK. The CDR3, as DNA: TGTGCCAGCAGCCAGACTGCTACAGGGGCGAACACCGGGGAGCTGTTTTTT. Its protein is CASSQTATGANTGELFF.

The rearrangement uses TRBV5-1 and TRBJ2-5; 7 bases line up with TRBD1. This CDR3 has 14 residues. Per the germline V gene, CDR1 is SGHRS and CDR2 is YFSETQ. The junction had 9 bases not matched to a gene; V was cut back by 4 bases and J by 6 bases. The CDR3 loop reads CASSTGQVGQTQYF. CDR3 coding DNA: TGCGCCAGCAGCACCGGACAGGTGGGGCAGACCCAGTACTTC.

Comments on this clone: The junction departs from the called germline gene at one end, perhaps through a read error. The J gene is TRBJ1-4, the V gene TRBV30; D is perhaps TRBD1 (6 bases). The germline V gene encodes CDR1 GTSNPN and CDR2 SVGIG (reference sequence). CDR3 length: 11 amino acids. CDR3 sequence (DNA): TGTGCCTGGAGTGCGGGGACAAAGAGGGACTTT. Its protein product is CAWSAGTKRDF.

This chain links TRBV10-3 with TRBJ2-7; D is perhaps TRBD1 or TRBD2 (6 bases each). The V and J ends lost 4 bases and 3 bases respectively, with 19 bases between them. Looked up from germline, CDR1 is ENHRY and CDR2 is SYGVKD. CDR3 length: 16 residues. The CDR3 nucleotides are TGTGCCATCAGTGGGGGGGCGAGGGCCAGAGACTACGAGCAGTACTTC. Its translation is CAISGGARARDYEQYF.

The chain is built from TRBV19 and TRBJ2-1; D possibly corresponds to TRBD2 (6 bases). The CDR3 contains 14 residues. The germline V gene has CDR1 LNHDA and CDR2 SQIVND (reference sequence). With 7 bases removed from V and 4 bases from J, the gap between germline ends came to 14 bases. The CDR3 region is CASNRDWGYNEQFF. In DNA, the CDR3 is TGTGCCAGTAATAGGGACTGGGGATACAATGAGCAGTTCTTC.

The chain links TRBV19 to TRBJ2-3; D remains ambiguous. Germline V lookup: CDR1 LNHDA, CDR2 SQIVND (reference sequence). There are 13 residues in the CDR3. Trimming removed 4 bases from V and 3 bases from J, with 8 bases in between. This CDR3 reads CASSNRITDTQYF. The CDR3 DNA reads as TGTGCCAGTAGTAACCGAATTACAGATACGCAGTATTTT.

This clone was seen once. J is TRBJ2-3 and V is TRBV30; 9 positions agree with TRBD2. CDR3 size: 15 residues. Looked up from germline, CDR1 is GTSNPN and CDR2 is SVGIG (reference sequence). Losses at the gene ends were 4 bases for V and 2 bases for J; bases not matched to a gene: 7. CDR3 residues: CAWTHSGGLTDTQYF. The CDR3 DNA is TGTGCCTGGACCCATAGCGGGGGACTCACAGATACGCAGTATTTT. Full variable domain (missing parts from reference TRBV30 and TRBJ2-3): SQTIHQWPATLVQPVGSPLSLECTVEGTSNPNLYWYRQAAGRGLQLLFYSVGIGQISSEVPQNLSASRPQDRQFILSSKKLLLSDSGFYLCAWTHSGGLTDTQYFGPGTRLTVL.

This clone appeared a single time. V gene TRBV5-1 combines with J gene TRBJ2-5; 8 nucleotides align to TRBD1. The end of the DNA aligns better with TRBJ2-7, so the J call may be wrong. Germline assignment: CDR1 SGHRS and CDR2 YFSETQ. The CDR3 has 14 amino acids. For the CDR3, the DNA is TGCGCCAGCACCTCCGGGACAGGTACCTACGAGCAGTACTTC. It yields the protein CASTSGTGTYEQYF.

This sequence joins TRBV5-4 and TRBJ2-3; no clear D. Between the trimmed V and J ends, which lost 4 bases and 0 bases, there was a span of 15 bases. Germline CDR1 reads SGHNT; CDR2 reads YYREEE (reference sequence). The CDR3 loop spans 16 amino acids. CDR3 sequence: CASSPPRLDSTDTQYF. For the CDR3, the DNA is TGTGCCAGCAGCCCCCCGAGATTAGACAGCACAGATACGCAGTATTTT.

In this sample, this clone turned up a few times. The chain has TRBV10-2 and TRBJ1-1; D is uncertain. The CDR3 has 14 residues. Looked up from germline, CDR1 is WSHSY and CDR2 is SAAADI. The V end was cut by 10 bases, the J end by 1 base, with 16 bases between. The CDR3 DNA follows: TGCGCCACCTCAAGACGGGGTCCGAACACTGAAGCTTTCTTT. It yields the protein CATSRRGPNTEAFF.

The rearrangement joins TRBV10-3 to TRBJ1-6, with no clear D. CDR1 ENHRY and CDR2 SYGVKD come from the germline V gene. Trimming took off 3 bases at V and 10 bases at J, with 13 bases between the two ends. This CDR3 region has 14 residues. For the CDR3, the DNA is TGTGCCATCAGTGAAATCCCGGAGATATCACCCCTCCACTTT. Its protein product is CAISEIPEISPLHF.

The chain uses TRBV27 and TRBJ2-7; 11 nucleotides match TRBD2. After removal of 1 base from V and 3 bases from J, the junction contained 2 bases not matched to a gene. Germline V gene lookup returns CDR1 MNHEY and CDR2 SMNVEV (reference sequence). The CDR3 spans 15 residues. CDR3 sequence: CASSLLAGGRYEQYF. CDR3 in DNA: TGTGCCAGCAGTTTATTAGCGGGGGGGCGCTACGAGCAGTACTTC.

This rearrangement joins TRBV4-1 to TRBJ1-2, with 7 bases identical to TRBD1. V lost 2 bases and J lost 2; bases outside the gene matches: 17. CDR1 and CDR2 (germline): MGHRA, YSYEKL. The CDR3 runs to 19 residues. The CDR3, as DNA: TGCGCCAGCAGCCAATCACTACAGGGGTTGGGGGACCAGAACTATGGCTACACCTTC. It yields the protein CASSQSLQGLGDQNYGYTF.

The chain recombines TRBV20-1 with TRBJ2-1, with D tentatively TRBD2 (6 bases). The germline CDR1 and CDR2 sequences are DFQATT and SNEGSKA (reference sequence). The V end lost 8 bases, the J end lost 8 bases, and 13 bases lay between the germline ends. This CDR3 is 11 amino acids long. CDR3 DNA sequence: TGCAGTCTCGAGCGGGCCGATGAGCAGTTCTTC. Protein: CSLERADEQFF.

The chain uses TRBV19 and TRBJ1-5, with D possibly being TRBD1 (6 bases). V shed 5 bases and J shed 5 bases, with 19 bases lying between them. CDR1 and CDR2 from the germline V gene are LNHDA and SQIVND (reference sequence). This CDR3 spans 16 amino acids. The CDR3 DNA is TGTGCCAGTAGTCGACGGGACAATGCCAGGGATCAGCCCCAGCATTTT. Translating it yields CASSRRDNARDQPQHF.